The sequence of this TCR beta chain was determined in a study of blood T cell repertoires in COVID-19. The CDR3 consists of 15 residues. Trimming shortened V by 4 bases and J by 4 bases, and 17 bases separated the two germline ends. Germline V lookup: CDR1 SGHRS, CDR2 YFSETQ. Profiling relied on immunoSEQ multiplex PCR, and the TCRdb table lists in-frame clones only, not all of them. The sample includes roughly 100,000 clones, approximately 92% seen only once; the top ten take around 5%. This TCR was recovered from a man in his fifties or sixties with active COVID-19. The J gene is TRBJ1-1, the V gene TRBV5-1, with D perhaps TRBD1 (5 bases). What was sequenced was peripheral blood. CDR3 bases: TGCGCCAGCAGCCCCGGGGGGGTCGCGGCCACTGAAGCTTTCTTT. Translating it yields CASSPGGVAATEAFF.